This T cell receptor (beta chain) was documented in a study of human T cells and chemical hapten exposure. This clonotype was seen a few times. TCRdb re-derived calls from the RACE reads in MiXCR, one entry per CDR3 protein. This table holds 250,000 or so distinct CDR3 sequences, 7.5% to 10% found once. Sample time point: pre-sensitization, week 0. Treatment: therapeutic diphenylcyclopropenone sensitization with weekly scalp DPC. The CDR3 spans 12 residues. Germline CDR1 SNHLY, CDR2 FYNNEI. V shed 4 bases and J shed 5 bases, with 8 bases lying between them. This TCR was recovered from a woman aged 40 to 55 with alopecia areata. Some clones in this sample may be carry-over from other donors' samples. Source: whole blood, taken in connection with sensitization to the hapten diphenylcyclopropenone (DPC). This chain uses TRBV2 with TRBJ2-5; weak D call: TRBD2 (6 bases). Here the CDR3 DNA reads TGTGCCAGCAGTGGGGACTTTGAGACCCAGTACTTC. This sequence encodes CASSGDFETQYF. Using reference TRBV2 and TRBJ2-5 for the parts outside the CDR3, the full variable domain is EPEVTQTPSHQVTQMGQEVILRCVPISNHLYFYWYRQILGQKVEFLVSFYNNEISEKSEIFDDQFSVERPDGSNFTLKIRSTKLEDSAMYFCASSGDFETQYFGPGTRLLVL.